The rows below give T cell receptor beta chains drawn from one sample of a study of blood T cells in healthy people across ages. TCRdb independently ran MiXCR on the 5' RACE reads; one entry per CDR3 protein. Of 1 million or so distinct CDR3 sequences listed, under 55% are singletons. Input material: blood. Every receptor here comes from a woman between 55 and 75 years old in good health. The conserved cysteine and the conserved F or W are not part of the CDR3 here. The size entry is marked missing in some rows and otherwise reads once, few, many or a size class.

V	size	J	CDR3
TRBV7-9	-	TRBJ1-4	ASSLGLGQIEKLF
TRBV4-2	-	TRBJ2-1	ASSQERPALAGHNEQF
TRBV15	-	TRBJ2-3	ATSRDSPRLADTDTQY
TRBV7-8	-	TRBJ2-3	ASSLVSTDTRY
TRBV20-1	-	TRBJ1-5	SASPGGQGDQPQH
TRBV20-1	-	TRBJ2-1	SAQGRSYNEQF
TRBV5-1	few	TRBJ2-3	ASKTPTEDTQY
TRBV6-6	few	TRBJ2-5	ASSYGGEQETQY
TRBV4-1	-	TRBJ1-5	ASSQETGSFSQPQH
TRBV6-1	-	TRBJ2-7	ASRAPGQAAYEQY
TRBV20-1	few	TRBJ2-1	SALPGTGSDEQF
TRBV5-1	-	TRBJ2-1	ASTGTGGAYNEQF
TRBV6-4	-	TRBJ2-3	ASSPTSGGPDTQY
TRBV7-2	few	TRBJ2-1	ASSLVGTSSYNEQF
TRBV5-5	few	TRBJ1-2	ASSLSGSPYYGYT
TRBV11-2	-	TRBJ2-1	ASSAWTGLPENNEQF